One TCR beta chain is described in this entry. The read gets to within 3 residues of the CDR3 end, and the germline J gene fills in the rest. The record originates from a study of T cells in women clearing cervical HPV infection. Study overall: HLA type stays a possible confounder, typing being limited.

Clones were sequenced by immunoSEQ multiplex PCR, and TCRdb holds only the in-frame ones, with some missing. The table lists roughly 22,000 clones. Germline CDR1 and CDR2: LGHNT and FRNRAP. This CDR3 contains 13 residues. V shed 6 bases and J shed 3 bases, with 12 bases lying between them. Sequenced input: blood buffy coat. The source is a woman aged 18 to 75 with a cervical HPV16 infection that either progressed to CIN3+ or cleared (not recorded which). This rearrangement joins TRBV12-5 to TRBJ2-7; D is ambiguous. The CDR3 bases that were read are TGTGCTAGTGGCGTCGCGGCGTTCTACGAG. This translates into CASGVAAFYE. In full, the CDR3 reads CASGVAAFYEQYF.